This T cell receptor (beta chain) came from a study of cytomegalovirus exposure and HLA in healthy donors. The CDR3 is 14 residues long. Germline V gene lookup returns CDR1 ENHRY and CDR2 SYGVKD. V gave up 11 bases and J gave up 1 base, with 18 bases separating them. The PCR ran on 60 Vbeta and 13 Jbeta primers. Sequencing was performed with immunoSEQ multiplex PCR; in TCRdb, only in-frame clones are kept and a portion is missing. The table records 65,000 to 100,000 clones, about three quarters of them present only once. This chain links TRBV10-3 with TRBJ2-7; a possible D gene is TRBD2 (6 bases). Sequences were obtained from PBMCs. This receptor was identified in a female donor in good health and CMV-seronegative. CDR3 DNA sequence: TGTGCCTCAGGAGTAGGGCGGGGTTCCTACGAGCAGTACTTC. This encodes CASGVGRGSYEQYF.